These 11 T cell receptor beta chains came from one sample sequenced in a study of blood T cell repertoires in COVID-19. The table came from immunoSEQ multiplex PCR; TCRdb's copy has only in-frame clones and leaves some out. In the table there are over 85,000 clones, over 60% of which are singletons. Source material: peripheral blood. The receptors shown here come from a woman older than 75 with acute or convalescent COVID-19.

V is TRBV5-1 and J is TRBJ2-1; perhaps TRBD2 as D (6 bases). Germline V lookup: CDR1 SGHRS, CDR2 YFSETQ. CDR3 length equals 14 residues. Deletions cut 4 bases from V and 5 bases from J, with 13 bases between. CDR3 nucleotide sequence: TGCGCCAGCAGCCTCCTAGGGAGGAACAATGAGCAGTTCTTC. It is translated as CASSLLGRNNEQFF.

V usage is TRBV28 and J usage is TRBJ2-1; 10 positions agree with TRBD2. CDR1 is MDHEN, CDR2 SYDVKM, per germline. V lost 3 bases, J lost 8 bases, and 16 bases stayed unmatched. This CDR3 has 18 amino acids. For the CDR3, the DNA is TGTGCCAGCAGTTTTGTCCGGACTAGCGGAGAAGGACGGGATGAGCAGTTCTTC. Its translation is CASSFVRTSGEGRDEQFF. The complete variable domain, with remaining parts taken from reference TRBV28 and TRBJ2-1, reads DVKVTQSSRYLVKRTGEKVFLECVQDMDHENMFWYRQDPGLGLRLIYFSYDVKMKEKGDIPEGYSVSREKKERFSLILESASTNQTSMYLCASSFVRTSGEGRDEQFFGPGTRLTVL.

The V call is TRBV9, the J call TRBJ2-7; TRBD2 aligns across 8 bases. From germline, CDR1 is SGDLS and CDR2 YYNGEE. The CDR3 sequence is 14 residues long. The junction had 7 bases not matched to a gene; V was cut back by 4 bases and J by 4 bases. The CDR3 loop is CASSSLAVFYEQYF. CDR3 sequence (DNA): TGTGCCAGCAGCTCACTAGCGGTCTTTTACGAGCAGTACTTC.

The sample holds many counts of this clone. Other DNA sequences in the same sample also yield this CDR3. V and J are TRBV7-9 and TRBJ1-3; TRBD1 agrees at 10 bases. The CDR3 has 15 residues. Germline CDR1 SEHNR, CDR2 FQNEAQ (reference sequence). V shed 5 bases, J shed 2 bases, and the junction held 3 bases outside the gene matches. CDR3 residues: CASSRQGAAGNTIYF. The CDR3 coding sequence is TGTGCCAGCAGCCGACAGGGGGCGGCTGGAAACACCATATATTTT.

CDR3 DNA sequence: TGTGCCAGCAGCTTATTACAGGGTGATGGCTACACCTTC. Translation: CASSLLQGDGYTF. The V gene is TRBV11-2, the J gene TRBJ1-2; D is possibly TRBD1 (6 bases). The germline V and J ends were trimmed by 2 bases and 6 bases, with 10 bases remaining between them. Germline loops: CDR1 SGHAT, CDR2 FQNNGV. This CDR3 is 13 amino acids long.

The chain links TRBV6-5 to TRBJ1-5; D unclear. V lost 7 bases to trimming and J lost 5 bases, with 15 bases between them. The CDR3 runs to 14 residues. The germline gives CDR1 MNHEY, CDR2 SVGAGI. The CDR3 spells CASIRRRSDQPQHF. The CDR3 DNA follows: TGTGCCAGCATTCGGAGGAGGAGCGATCAGCCCCAGCATTTT.

This chain uses TRBV19 with TRBJ1-2; 8 bases map to TRBD1. J gave up 3 bases and V 6 bases, and 9 bases lay outside the gene matches. This CDR3 region has 15 residues. Germline CDR1 reads LNHDA; CDR2 reads SQIVND (reference sequence). CDR3 sequence (DNA): TGTGCCAGTAGGGAGCAGGGGGCGCGGTACTATGGCTACACCTTC. Amino acid sequence: CASREQGARYYGYTF.

Concerning this clone: A much larger clone is a single base away; this may be a read error. The rearrangement links TRBV14 to TRBJ2-2; D gene uncertain. CDR1 is SGHDN and CDR2 is FVKESK in the germline V gene. The CDR3 is made up of 13 amino acids. Between the trimmed V and J ends, which lost 0 bases and 5 bases, there was a span of 4 bases. The DNA for the CDR3 is TGTGCCAGCAGCCAAGATCTAACCGGGGAGCTGTTTTTT. It specifies CASSQDLTGELFF.

This clone has a handful of counts. The CDR3 DNA reads TGTGCCAGCTCACCTAGTGCGTTGGCAACTAATGAAAAACTGTTTTTT. This translates into CASSPSALATNEKLFF. The V and J genes are TRBV18 and TRBJ1-4, with no clear D. CDR3 length: 16 amino acids. The V end lost 3 bases, the J end lost 0 bases, and 11 bases lay between the germline ends. Germline CDR1 and CDR2: KGHSH and LQKENI.

Only a few counts were recorded for this clone. The chain links TRBV4-1 to TRBJ1-4; D possibly corresponds to TRBD1 (5 bases). Trimming left V 5 bases short and J 7 bases short, with 11 bases between. CDR1 and CDR2 (germline): MGHRA, YSYEKL. The CDR3 runs 13 residues. The CDR3 protein is CASSYRGAEKLFF. In DNA form, the CDR3 reads TGCGCCAGCAGCTACCGCGGGGCTGAAAAACTGTTTTTT.

J is TRBJ2-3 and V is TRBV4-3, with no clear D. The CDR3 has 15 residues. The germline V gene has CDR1 LGHNA and CDR2 YSLEER. The ends were cut back, 0 bases at V and 2 bases at J, with 9 bases in the middle. DNA for the CDR3: TGCGCCAGCAGCCAAGAGTGGCAAAACACAGATACGCAGTATTTT. It yields the protein CASSQEWQNTDTQYF.